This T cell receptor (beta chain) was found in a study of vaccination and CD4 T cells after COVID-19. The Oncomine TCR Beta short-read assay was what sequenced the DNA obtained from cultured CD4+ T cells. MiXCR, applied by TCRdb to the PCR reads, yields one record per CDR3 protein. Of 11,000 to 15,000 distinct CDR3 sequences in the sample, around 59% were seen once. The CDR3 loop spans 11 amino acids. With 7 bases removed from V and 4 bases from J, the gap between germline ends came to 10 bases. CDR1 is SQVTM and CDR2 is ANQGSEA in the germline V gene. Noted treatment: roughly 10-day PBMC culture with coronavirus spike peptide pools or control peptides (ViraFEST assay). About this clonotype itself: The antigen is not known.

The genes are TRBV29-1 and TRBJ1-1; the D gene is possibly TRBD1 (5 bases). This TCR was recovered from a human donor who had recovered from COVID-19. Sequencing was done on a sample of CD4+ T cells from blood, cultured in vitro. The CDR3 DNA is TGCAGCGCTGACAGTTTCACTGAAGCTTTCTTT. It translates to CSADSFTEAFF.